This T cell receptor (beta chain) was found in a study of blood T cell repertoires in COVID-19. At the level of the study: The analysed material was cDNA or gDNA that came from T cells, B-cell-depleted T cells, or PBMCs.

In the original analysis: Researchers report that nucleated cell counts were estimated from reference gene primer amplification. Profiling relied on immunoSEQ multiplex PCR, and the TCRdb table lists in-frame clones only, not all of them. V, J and clone size are those of that table, while D and trimming were read from the DNA. Of some 70,000 clones in the sample, approximately 90% are singletons; the top ten hold less than 3%. The CDR3 has 16 residues. With 5 bases removed from V and 0 bases from J, the gap between germline ends came to 14 bases. CDR1 and CDR2 from the germline V gene are MDHEN and SYDVKM.

The V and J genes are TRBV28 and TRBJ2-1, with D possibly matching TRBD2 (6 bases). Material: peripheral blood. The TCR comes from a man in his 70s with active or convalescent COVID-19. The CDR3, as DNA: TGTGCCAGCAGTACCCCGAGTAGCGGCTCCTACAATGAGCAGTTCTTC. Translated, it gives CASSTPSSGSYNEQFF.